The 7 T cell receptor beta chains in this list originate from one sample, sequenced in a study of siplizumab effects on memory and regulatory T cells. Measured with immunoSEQ multiplex PCR; TCRdb has only the in-frame clones, and not every one. The table lists approximately 100,000 clones, roughly 92% of them singletons. The source material was Tregs sorted from blood. These receptors came from a human donor in good health.

This clone appeared a single time. The J gene is TRBJ2-5, the V gene TRBV19, with 10 bases identical to TRBD2. CDR1 LNHDA and CDR2 SQIVND come from the germline V gene (reference sequence). Trimming removed 3 bases from V and 5 bases from J; junction bases left unmatched: 6. There are 15 residues in the CDR3. The CDR3 DNA reads TGTGCCAGTAGTATTGTCTCTAGCGGGAGTGAGACCCAGTACTTC. It yields the protein CASSIVSSGSETQYF.

V gene TRBV7-8 combines with J gene TRBJ2-1; 7 bases are shared with TRBD2. The length of the CDR3 is 17 residues. Germline V gene lookup returns CDR1 SGHVS and CDR2 FQNEAQ. V trimming: 2 bases; J trimming: 10 bases; junction bases outside the gene matches: 17. CDR3 nucleotide sequence: TGTGCCAGCAGCTTAAGCTACGGGGAGGGCCTGTTTAACGAGCAGTTCTTC. This codes for CASSLSYGEGLFNEQFF.

The V and J genes are TRBV19 and TRBJ1-2; no definite D call. CDR1 is LNHDA and CDR2 is SQIVND in the germline V gene (reference sequence). CDR3 size: 12 residues. V lost 3 bases to trimming and J lost 7 bases, with 9 bases between them. The CDR3 DNA sequence: TGTGCCAGTAGTATTTCCGGCCCTGGCTACACCTTC. Translating gives CASSISGPGYTF.

This sequence joins TRBV28 and TRBJ2-3; 8 bases align to TRBD2. CDR3 length: 14 residues. The germline V gene has CDR1 MDHEN and CDR2 SYDVKM. Losses at the gene ends were 4 bases for V and 11 bases for J; bases not matched to a gene: 11. DNA of the CDR3: TGTGCCAGCAGTTCGACTGGGGCGGGAGGAATGCAGTATTTT. As protein: CASSSTGAGGMQYF. Using reference TRBV28 and TRBJ2-3 for the parts outside the CDR3, the full variable domain is DVKVTQSSRYLVKRTGEKVFLECVQDMDHENMFWYRQDPGLGLRLIYFSYDVKMKEKGDIPEGYSVSREKKERFSLILESASTNQTSMYLCASSSTGAGGMQYFGPGTRLTVL.

The genes are TRBV20-1 and TRBJ2-7; unclear D gene. Germline V gene sequence: CDR1 DFQATT, CDR2 SNEGSKA (reference sequence). With 7 bases removed from V and 2 bases from J, the gap between germline ends came to 6 bases. The CDR3 has 10 amino acids. CDR3 in DNA: TGCAGTGGAGAGACCTACGAGCAGTACTTC. Amino acid sequence: CSGETYEQYF.

The chain couples TRBV18 to TRBJ1-1; 10 bases align to TRBD1. Germline V gene data show CDR1 as KGHSH and CDR2 as LQKENI. The CDR3 is 15 amino acids. Germline trimming cut 3 bases from V and 5 bases from J; bases unmatched to any gene: 6. This CDR3 is CASSPLKGQGTEAFF. The CDR3 DNA sequence: TGTGCCAGCTCACCTCTCAAGGGACAGGGGACTGAAGCTTTCTTT.

This chain links TRBV11-2 with TRBJ2-7, with D tentatively TRBD1 (6 bases). The CDR3 has 18 residues. The V end lost 1 base, the J end lost 5 bases, and 24 bases lay between the germline ends. Germline V gene sequence: CDR1 SGHAT, CDR2 FQNNGV. The DNA of the CDR3 is TGTGCCAGCAGCTTAGTGGGTATTACGGCAGGGGTGTTGGACGAGCAGTACTTC. It translates to CASSLVGITAGVLDEQYF.